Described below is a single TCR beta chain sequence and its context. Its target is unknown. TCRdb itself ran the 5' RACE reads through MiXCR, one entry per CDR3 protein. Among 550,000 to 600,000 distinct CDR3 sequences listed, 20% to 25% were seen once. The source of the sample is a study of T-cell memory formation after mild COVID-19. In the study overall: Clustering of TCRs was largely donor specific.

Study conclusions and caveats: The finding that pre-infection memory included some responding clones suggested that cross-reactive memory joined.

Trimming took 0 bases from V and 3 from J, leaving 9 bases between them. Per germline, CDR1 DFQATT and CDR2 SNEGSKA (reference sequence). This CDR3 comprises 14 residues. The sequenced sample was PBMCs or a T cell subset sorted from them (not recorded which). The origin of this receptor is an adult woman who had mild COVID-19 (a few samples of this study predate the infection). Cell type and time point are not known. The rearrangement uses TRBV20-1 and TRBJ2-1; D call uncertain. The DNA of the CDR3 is TGCAGTGCTAGAGAGGGCGCCTTCTACAATGAGCAGTTCTTC. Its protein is CSAREGAFYNEQFF.